The 30 T cell receptor beta chains reported below all come from one sample, sequenced in a study of T cells in Graves' hyperthyroidism and ophthalmopathy. It was RNA transcripts that yielded the amplified TCR beta CDR3 regions. TCR CDR3 regions were first amplified by RT-PCR with HTBI primers. One entry per CDR3 protein results from TCRdb running MiXCR on the multiplex PCR reads. This table holds roughly 580,000 distinct CDR3 sequences, about 15% found once. Sequencing was performed on blood. The receptors were sampled from a woman in her thirties with Graves' hyperthyroidism that later progressed to Graves' ophthalmopathy.

This clonotype was observed many times. Here the CDR3 DNA reads TGTGCCACCAGTGACCCTACTTCTAGCGAACGGTCCTACAATGAGCAGTTCTTC. Translation: CATSDPTSSERSYNEQFF. The rearrangement links TRBV24-1 to TRBJ2-1, with D maybe TRBD2 (6 bases). Germline values: CDR1 KGHDR, CDR2 SFDVKD. Trimming took 4 bases from V and 1 from J, leaving 19 bases between them. This CDR3 comprises 18 residues.

This clonotype was observed many times. CDR3 sequence: CASSWTAGLAKNIQYF. As DNA, the CDR3 is TGCGCCAGCAGCTGGACCGCAGGGCTAGCCAAAAACATTCAGTACTTC. The chain links TRBV5-1 to TRBJ2-4; TRBD1 might be the D (5 bases). CDR3 size: 16 residues. The V end was cut by 3 bases, the J end by 0 bases, with 13 bases between. In germline, CDR1 is SGHRS, CDR2 YFSETQ.

This clonotype was seen only a few times. The chain carries TRBV5-4 and TRBJ1-2; 8 nucleotides match TRBD1. CDR1 and CDR2 from the germline V gene are SGHNT and YYREEE (reference sequence). The CDR3 spans 13 residues. Trimming removed 2 bases from V and 8 bases from J; junction bases left unmatched: 5. CDR3 in DNA: TGTGCCAGCAGCTTCCCAGGGGGCGAAGGCTACACCTTC. Encoded protein: CASSFPGGEGYTF.

This clonotype was detected ten times or more. This rearrangement joins TRBV2 to TRBJ1-2, with 7 bases lining up with TRBD1. The germline gives CDR1 SNHLY, CDR2 FYNNEI. V lost 6 bases, J lost 8 bases, and 12 bases stayed unmatched. The CDR3 is made up of 14 amino acids. CDR3: CASSLEGAQDGYTF. As DNA, the CDR3 is TGTGCCAGCAGCCTCGAGGGGGCGCAGGACGGCTACACCTTC.

This clonotype came up many times. At one end, the junction sequence differs from germline, possibly due to a read error. Here the CDR3 DNA reads TGTGCCAGTAGCATAGACGGACAGGGTGGTTCACCCCTCCACTTT. Translating it yields CASSIDGQGGSPLHF. V and J are TRBV19 and TRBJ1-6; TRBD1 aligns across 8 bases. The CDR3 loop spans 15 amino acids. Germline V lookup: CDR1 LNHDA, CDR2 SQIVND (reference sequence).

This clonotype was detected many times. V gene TRBV12-3 or TRBV12-4 combines with J gene TRBJ2-5, with TRBD1 as a possible D gene (6 bases). The CDR3 runs to 13 residues. CDR3 loop: CASRGVAPETQYF. The CDR3 region has the DNA TGTGCTTCCAGGGGAGTGGCTCCAGAGACCCAGTACTTC.

The J gene is TRBJ2-5, the V gene TRBV9; TRBD2 aligns across 10 bases. CDR1 is SGDLS and CDR2 is YYNGEE in the germline V gene. J lost 5 bases, V lost 3 bases, and 13 bases had no gene match. There are 17 residues in the CDR3. Here the CDR3 DNA reads TGTGCCAGCAGCGGCGGACTAGCGGTCGGCGGGGGGGAGACCCAGTACTTC. Translation: CASSGGLAVGGGETQYF.

There are many counts of this clonotype. This chain uses TRBV29-1 with TRBJ2-1; D ambiguous. V lost 0 bases to trimming and J lost 2 bases, with 14 bases between them. Germline V gene lookup returns CDR1 SQVTM and CDR2 ANQGSEA. This CDR3 has 16 amino acids. The DNA for the CDR3 is TGCAGCGTTGAAGAGTCACCTCAGATTACCTACAATGAGCAGTTCTTC. The encoded protein is CSVEESPQITYNEQFF.

V usage is TRBV18 and J usage is TRBJ2-7; D is uncertain. The CDR3 runs 16 residues. Trimming cost V 1 base and J 1 base, with 14 bases left between them. The V gene's germline CDR1 is KGHSH and CDR2 LQKENI. The CDR3 DNA reads as TGTGCCAGCTCACCACAGAGCGTCCAATATTCCTACGAGCAGTACTTC. This sequence encodes CASSPQSVQYSYEQYF. Full variable domain (missing parts from reference TRBV18 and TRBJ2-7): NAGVMQNPRHLVRRRGQEARLRCSPMKGHSHVYWYRQLPEEGLKFMVYLQKENIIDESGMPKERFSAEFPKEGPSILRIQQVVRGDSAAYFCASSPQSVQYSYEQYFGPGTRLTVT.

This clonotype has at least ten counts. V and J are TRBV7-8 and TRBJ1-3, with a weak D call TRBD1 (5 bases). This CDR3 is 13 amino acids long. The V end was cut by 3 bases, the J end by 8 bases, with 11 bases between. The germline CDR1 and CDR2 sequences are SGHVS and FQNEAQ. Written as DNA, the CDR3 is TGTGCCAGCAGCTTCAGGGTCCGGGACACCATATATTTT. It is translated as CASSFRVRDTIYF. The full variable domain, its missing parts supplied by reference TRBV7-8 and TRBJ1-3, is GAGVSQSPRYKVAKRGQDVALRCDPISGHVSLFWYQQALGQGPEFLTYFQNEAQLDKSGLPSDRFFAERPEGSVSTLKIQRTQQEDSAVYLCASSFRVRDTIYFGEGSWLTVV.

This clonotype was counted at least ten times. This chain joins TRBV12-3 or TRBV12-4 and TRBJ1-1; 9 positions agree with TRBD1. With V trimmed by 3 bases and J by 8 bases, 1 base remained unmatched. The CDR3 has 12 amino acids. CDR3 region: CASSFGTGEAFF. For the CDR3, the DNA is TGTGCCAGCAGTTTTGGGACAGGGGAAGCTTTCTTT.

There are many counts of this clonotype. J is TRBJ1-6 and V is TRBV2; D unresolved. V dropped 11 bases and J dropped 9 bases, with 14 bases sitting between them. The germline gives CDR1 SNHLY, CDR2 FYNNEI. The CDR3 is 12 residues long. The CDR3 loop is CAHPPHSSPLHF. The CDR3 nucleotides read TGTGCCCACCCCCCACACAGTTCACCCCTCCACTTT.

In the case of this clonotype: This could be a read error, since a much larger clone is one nucleotide away. The chain employs TRBV20-1 and TRBJ1-1; D is possibly TRBD1 (5 bases). CDR3 size: 13 residues. CDR1 DFQATT and CDR2 SNEGSKA come from the germline V gene (reference sequence). DNA of the CDR3: TGCTGTGCTAGTCAGAGTGGGGACGGTGAAGCTTTCTTT. Protein product: CCASQSGDGEAFF.

A few counts support this clonotype. This rearrangement joins TRBV6-1 to TRBJ1-6, with D hard to call. With 8 bases removed from V and 7 bases from J, the gap between germline ends came to 12 bases. Germline CDR1 is MNHNS and CDR2 is SASEGT. This CDR3 region has 13 residues. This CDR3 reads CASGRTGNSPLHF. CDR3 nucleotide sequence: TGTGCCAGCGGAAGGACGGGCAATTCACCCCTCCACTTT.

J is TRBJ2-4 and V is TRBV12-3 or TRBV12-4; 9 bases agree with TRBD1. The CDR3 is 14 residues long. Trimming removed 6 bases from V and 9 bases from J; junction bases left unmatched: 9. The CDR3 region has the DNA TGTGCCAGCAGCTCAACAGGGGGCTGGCTCATTCAGTACTTC. The encoded protein is CASSSTGGWLIQYF.

This clonotype was counted ten times or more. This chain links TRBV29-1 with TRBJ2-3; 8 nucleotides align to TRBD2. The V gene end was trimmed by 3 bases and the J gene end by 1 base; junction bases not matched to a gene: 9. The CDR3 has 16 residues. The germline V gene encodes CDR1 SQVTM and CDR2 ANQGSEA. The CDR3 nucleotides read TGCAGCGTTGATCCCCGTGGAGCGGGAGGCACAGATACGCAGTATTTT. It translates to CSVDPRGAGGTDTQYF.

Only a few counts were recorded for this clonotype. The chain recombines TRBV6-1 with TRBJ2-1; D tentatively fits TRBD1 or TRBD2 (5 bases each). The germline V gene encodes CDR1 MNHNS and CDR2 SASEGT. V was pared by 5 bases and J by 2 bases, with 16 bases between. The CDR3 extends over 16 amino acids. The CDR3: CASSPYRGAAYNEQFF. CDR3 DNA: TGTGCCAGCAGTCCCTACCGAGGGGCAGCCTACAATGAGCAGTTCTTC.

This clonotype has more than one count but fewer than ten. The V gene is TRBV3-1, the J gene TRBJ2-2, with 8 bases lining up with TRBD2. The CDR3 is 15 amino acids. V trimming: 4 bases; J trimming: 4 bases; junction bases outside the gene matches: 5. Germline-derived CDR1 and CDR2 are LGHDT and YNNKEL (reference sequence). DNA for the CDR3: TGTGCCAGCAGCCGCAGCGGGAGTAGCACCGGGGAGCTGTTTTTT. This sequence encodes CASSRSGSSTGELFF.

The sample holds a few counts of this clonotype. V gene TRBV29-1 combines with J gene TRBJ2-3; 8 nucleotides match TRBD2. This CDR3 region has 14 residues. Germline loops: CDR1 SQVTM, CDR2 ANQGSEA. V lost 7 bases and J lost 7; bases outside the gene matches: 13. In nucleotides, the CDR3 is TGCAGCGCACCCCCCTCAGCGGGAGTAAATACGCAGTATTTT. Translation: CSAPPSAGVNTQYF.

This clonotype has a handful of counts. The chain recombines TRBV5-1 with TRBJ1-4, with D possibly TRBD1 on 6 matching bases. The length of the CDR3 is 15 residues. V gave up 4 bases and J gave up 4 bases, with 14 bases separating them. Germline CDR1 is SGHRS and CDR2 is YFSETQ. This CDR3 is CASSLQGELNEKLFF. In DNA form, the CDR3 reads TGCGCCAGCAGCCTACAGGGCGAGCTTAATGAAAAACTGTTTTTT.

The table lists this clonotype with many counts. V usage is TRBV7-2 and J usage is TRBJ2-3, with D possibly called TRBD1 or TRBD2 (5 bases each). In germline, CDR1 is SGHTA, CDR2 FQGNSA. The CDR3 has 15 amino acids. Trimming stripped 4 bases from V and 12 bases from J, with 23 bases between. The CDR3 is CASSSDPPGPASQYF. Here the CDR3 DNA reads TGTGCCAGCAGCTCGGACCCGCCGGGACCAGCCTCACAGTATTTT. The complete variable domain, with remaining parts taken from reference TRBV7-2 and TRBJ2-3, reads GAGVSQSPSNKVTEKGKDVELRCDPISGHTALYWYRQSLGQGLEFLIYFQGNSAPDKSGLPSDRFSAERTGGSVSTLTIQRTQQEDSAVYLCASSSDPPGPASQYFGPGTRLTVL.

V is TRBV6-2 or TRBV6-3 and J is TRBJ1-5; perhaps TRBD1 as D (6 bases). The V gene's germline CDR1 is MNHEY and CDR2 SVGEGT. The CDR3 contains 16 residues. Trimming removed 2 bases from V and 5 bases from J, with 16 bases in between. The CDR3 protein is CASSYDPGEIYQPQHF. The DNA of the CDR3 is TGTGCCAGCAGTTACGACCCAGGGGAGATCTATCAGCCCCAGCATTTT.

The chain joins TRBV9 to TRBJ1-1; D perhaps matches TRBD1 (5 bases). V dropped 2 bases and J dropped 6 bases, with 23 bases sitting between them. Germline V gives CDR1 SGDLS, CDR2 YYNGEE. This CDR3 is built from 17 residues. The CDR3 DNA reads TGTGCCAGCAGCGTGGGGGTTCCAGGGAGGTCCGGGCCTGAAGCTTTCTTT. The encoded protein is CASSVGVPGRSGPEAFF.

In this sample, this clonotype turned up many times. This chain joins TRBV20-1 and TRBJ2-1; possibly TRBD2 for D (6 bases). The V and J ends lost 6 bases and 0 bases respectively, with 15 bases between them. Germline CDR1 is DFQATT and CDR2 is SNEGSKA (reference sequence). The CDR3 is made up of 15 amino acids. The CDR3 sequence is CSANQEGSSYNEQFF. Here the CDR3 DNA reads TGCAGTGCCAACCAGGAGGGCAGCTCCTACAATGAGCAGTTCTTC.

This clonotype was counted ten times or more. The chain is built from TRBV11-3 and TRBJ1-2; 8 bases agree with TRBD1. Trimming took 5 bases from V and 3 from J; bases not matched to a gene: 14. Germline lookup yields CDR1 SGHNT and CDR2 YENEEA. The CDR3 runs 17 residues. CDR3 in DNA: TGTGCCAGCAGCACGGACAGGGTGGTTCAGGAGGACTATGGCTACACCTTC. Encoded protein: CASSTDRVVQEDYGYTF.

Of note for this clonotype: It may be a read error: a sequence one base away is much more abundant. The chain employs TRBV10-2 and TRBJ2-6; D may be TRBD1 (6 bases). V lost 8 bases to trimming and J lost 0 bases, with 14 bases between them. The length of the CDR3 is 16 residues. Germline V gives CDR1 WSHSY, CDR2 SAAADI. The chain's CDR3 is CASPSGGSSGANVLTF. CDR3 DNA: TGCGCCAGCCCAAGTGGGGGCAGCTCTGGGGCCAACGTCCTGACTTTC.

This clonotype was seen a handful of times. The rearrangement uses TRBV7-8 and TRBJ1-2; 8 bases agree with TRBD1. J was trimmed by 11 bases and V by 5 bases; bases with no gene match: 13. Germline CDR1 and CDR2: SGHVS and FQNEAQ. CDR3 length: 14 amino acids. The CDR3 DNA sequence: TGTGCCAGCAGCGAACGGACAGGGTTTTTCTTTTACACCTTC. As protein: CASSERTGFFFYTF.

This clonotype was recorded many times. The rearrangement uses TRBV6-1 and TRBJ2-5; the match to TRBD2 covers 9 bases. Trimming at V came to 2 bases and at J to 2 bases, leaving 3 bases not matched to a gene. CDR1 and CDR2 (germline): MNHNS, SASEGT. The CDR3 consists of 15 residues. Here the CDR3 reads CASSETLAGQETQYF. CDR3 sequence (DNA): TGTGCCAGCAGTGAAACCCTAGCGGGGCAAGAGACCCAGTACTTC.

The table lists this clonotype with many counts. V and J are TRBV28 and TRBJ1-4, with 10 bases lining up with TRBD1. Germline CDR1 is MDHEN and CDR2 is SYDVKM. The CDR3 is 14 residues long. The V gene end was trimmed by 8 bases and the J gene end by 5 bases; junction bases not matched to a gene: 5. The CDR3 coding sequence is TGTGCCAGCGGGAGACAGGGGGCGAATGAAAAACTGTTTTTT. It yields the protein CASGRQGANEKLFF.

A remark on this clonotype: The germline gene is not matched at one end of the junction; a read error may be the cause. The chain carries TRBV7-2 and TRBJ1-1; D is uncertain. This CDR3 comprises 16 residues. The germline CDR1 and CDR2 sequences are SGHTA and FQGNSA. Here the CDR3 reads CASSQEEQTGNTEAFF. CDR3 DNA: TGCGCCAGCAGCCAAGAGGAACAGACGGGGAACACTGAAGCTTTCTTT.